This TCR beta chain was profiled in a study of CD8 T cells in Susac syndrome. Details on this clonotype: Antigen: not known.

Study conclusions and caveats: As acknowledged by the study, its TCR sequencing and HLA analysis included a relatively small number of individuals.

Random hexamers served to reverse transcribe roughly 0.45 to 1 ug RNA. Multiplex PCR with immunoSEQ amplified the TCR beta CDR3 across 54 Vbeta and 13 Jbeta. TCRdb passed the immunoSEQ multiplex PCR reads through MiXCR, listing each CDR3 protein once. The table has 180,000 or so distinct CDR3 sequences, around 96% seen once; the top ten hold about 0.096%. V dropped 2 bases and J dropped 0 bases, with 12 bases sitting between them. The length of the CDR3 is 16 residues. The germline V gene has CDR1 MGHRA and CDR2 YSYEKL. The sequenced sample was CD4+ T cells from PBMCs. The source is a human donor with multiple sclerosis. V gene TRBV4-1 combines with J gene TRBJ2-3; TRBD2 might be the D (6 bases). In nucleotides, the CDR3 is TGCGCCAGCAGCCAAACTAGCCCGATTAGCACAGATACGCAGTATTTT. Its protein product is CASSQTSPISTDTQYF.